This TCR beta chain was captured by sequencing in a study of CD8 T cell repertoires and HIV-1 epitope variants. On the study more broadly: T cells were stimulated with Twenty-five Gag and Nef peptides separately. Controls included no peptide, Ebola AY9 epitope, and a CMV, EBV, flu pool.

Germline-derived CDR1 and CDR2 are MGHDK and SYGVNS. The CDR3 is 15 residues long. V dropped 1 base and J dropped 7 bases, with 14 bases sitting between them. Concerning this clone itself: Antigen specificity is unknown.

Overall study results and limits: The TAALDMSHF plasma variant had no responses, unlike KF9 (about 5 clonotypes) and HW9 (one).

On the immunoSEQ platform, TCR beta CDR3s were sequenced at survey depth. Assay used: immunoSEQ multiplex PCR; TCRdb lists only in-frame clones, some missing. The sample records approximately 5,100 clones, roughly 69% being singletons. Sequenced sample: cultured CD8+ T cells derived from PBMCs. The sequence derives from a male donor with HIV. The chain combines TRBV25-1 with TRBJ1-5; a weak D match, TRBD1 (5 bases). The CDR3 DNA reads as TGTGCCAGCAGTGAATTTCCCCAGGGAGGGCAGCCCCAGCATTTT. Encoded protein: CASSEFPQGGQPQHF.